This T cell receptor beta chain derives from a study of tumor-infiltrating lymphocytes in primary liver carcinoma. The wider study: Among the tumors, stages were T1-T3 N0M0 and sizes roughly 4 to 10 cm.

Unsorted bulk tissue (roughly 19-30 mg) underwent RNA and DNA co-extraction. V lost 11 bases and J lost 5, with 24 bases in between. From germline, CDR1 is LGHNA and CDR2 YNFKEQ. This CDR3 spans 15 amino acids. From roughly 0.45 ug total RNA, TCR beta cDNA was generated with a primer in the constant region. Library construction for TCR beta comprised three nested multiplex PCR rounds performed with slightly modified ARM-PCR. Rounds one and two of PCR, each of roughly 10 cycles, were primed with TRBV1-TRBV30 forward primers and a C-beta reverse primer. Each CDR3 protein is one row after TCRdb ran MiXCR on the multiplex PCR reads. Of about 30,000 distinct CDR3 sequences detected, 71% appear once; the ten largest clones hold roughly 30%.

The sample consisted of liver tumor tissue from sampling region 3. Subset defined: tumor region T3, left-lateral pole. The receptor's source is a woman younger than 45 with primary liver carcinoma and hepatitis B virus infection. The V call is TRBV4-2, the J call TRBJ2-5, with D possibly being TRBD1 or TRBD2 (5 bases each). In DNA, the CDR3 is TGTGCCTGCTGCCAAAGGGACGGCTCCTCGGAGACCCAGTACTTC. Protein: CACCQRDGSSETQYF.